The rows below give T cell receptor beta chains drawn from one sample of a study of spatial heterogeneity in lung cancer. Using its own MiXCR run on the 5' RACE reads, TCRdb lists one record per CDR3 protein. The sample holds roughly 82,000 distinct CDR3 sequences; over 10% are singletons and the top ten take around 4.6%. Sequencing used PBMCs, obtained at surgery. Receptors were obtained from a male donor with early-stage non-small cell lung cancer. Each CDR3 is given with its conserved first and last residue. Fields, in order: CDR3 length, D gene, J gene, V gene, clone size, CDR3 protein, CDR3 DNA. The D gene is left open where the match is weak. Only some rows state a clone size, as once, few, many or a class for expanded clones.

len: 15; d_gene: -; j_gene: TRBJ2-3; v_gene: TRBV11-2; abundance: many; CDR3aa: CASSSLAGGRDTQYF; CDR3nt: TGTGCCAGCAGCTCACTAGCAGGGGGACGGGATACGCAGTATTTT
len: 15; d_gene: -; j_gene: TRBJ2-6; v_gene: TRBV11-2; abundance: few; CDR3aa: CASSSDYSGANVLTF; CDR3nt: TGTGCCAGCAGCTCCGACTATTCTGGGGCCAACGTCCTGACTTTC
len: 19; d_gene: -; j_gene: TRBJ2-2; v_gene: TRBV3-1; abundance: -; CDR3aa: CASSQEIGYMAVDTGELFF; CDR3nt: TGTGCCAGCAGCCAAGAAATAGGCTATATGGCTGTCGACACCGGGGAGCTGTTTTTT
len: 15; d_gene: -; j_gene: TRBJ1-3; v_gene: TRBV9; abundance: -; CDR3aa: CASSVNGQAGNTIYF; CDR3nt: TGTGCCAGCAGCGTGAACGGACAAGCTGGAAACACCATATATTTT
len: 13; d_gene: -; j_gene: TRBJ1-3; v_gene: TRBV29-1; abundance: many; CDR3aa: CSVEESSGNTIYF; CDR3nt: TGCAGCGTTGAGGAGAGCTCTGGAAACACCATATATTTT
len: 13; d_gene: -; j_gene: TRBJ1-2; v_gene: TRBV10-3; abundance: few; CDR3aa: CAISETKSGGYTF; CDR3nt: TGTGCCATCAGTGAAACGAAGTCGGGTGGCTACACCTTC
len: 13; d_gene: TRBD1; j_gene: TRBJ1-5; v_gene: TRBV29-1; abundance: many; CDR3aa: CSVGTASNQPQHF; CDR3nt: TGCAGCGTCGGGACAGCTAGCAATCAGCCCCAGCATTTT
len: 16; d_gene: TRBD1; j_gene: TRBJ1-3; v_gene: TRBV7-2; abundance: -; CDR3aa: CASSPYVTGGSRAIYF; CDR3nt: TGTGCCAGCAGCCCCTATGTGACAGGGGGGTCAAGGGCCATATATTTT
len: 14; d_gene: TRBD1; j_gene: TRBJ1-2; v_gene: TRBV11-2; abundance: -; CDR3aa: CASSLQTGGGGYTF; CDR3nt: TGTGCCAGCAGCTTACAGACAGGGGGAGGAGGCTACACCTTC
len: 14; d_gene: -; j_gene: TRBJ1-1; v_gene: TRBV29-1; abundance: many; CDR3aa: CSVRIGGPNTEAFF; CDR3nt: TGCAGCGTACGTATAGGGGGGCCGAACACTGAAGCTTTCTTT
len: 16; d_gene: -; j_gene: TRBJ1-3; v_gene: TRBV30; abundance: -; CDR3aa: CAWSDGSRSSGNTIYF; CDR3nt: TGTGCCTGGAGTGACGGAAGCCGAAGCTCTGGAAACACCATATATTTT
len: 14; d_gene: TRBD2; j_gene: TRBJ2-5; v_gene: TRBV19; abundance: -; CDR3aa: CASSRTSGQETQYF; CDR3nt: TGTGCCAGTAGTAGGACTAGCGGACAAGAGACCCAGTACTTC
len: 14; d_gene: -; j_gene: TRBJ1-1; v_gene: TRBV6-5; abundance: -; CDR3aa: CASSPLTGNTEAFF; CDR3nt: TGTGCCAGCAGTCCCCTGACAGGTAACACTGAAGCTTTCTTT
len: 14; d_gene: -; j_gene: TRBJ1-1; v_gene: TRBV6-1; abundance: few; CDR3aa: CASRAEFSNTEAFF; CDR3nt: TGTGCCAGCAGGGCTGAGTTCTCGAACACTGAAGCTTTCTTT
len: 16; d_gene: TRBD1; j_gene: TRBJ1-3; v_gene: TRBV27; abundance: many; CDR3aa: CASSSGTGGGGNTIYF; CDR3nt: TGTGCCAGCAGTTCCGGGACAGGGGGCGGTGGAAACACCATATATTTT
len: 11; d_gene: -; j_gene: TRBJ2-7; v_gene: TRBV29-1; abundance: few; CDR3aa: CSGSRPGEQYF; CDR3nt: TGCAGCGGATCAAGGCCAGGGGAGCAGTACTTC
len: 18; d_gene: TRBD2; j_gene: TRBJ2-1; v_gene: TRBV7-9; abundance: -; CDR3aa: CASSLLPSGGPSYNEQFF; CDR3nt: TGTGCCAGCAGCTTACTGCCTAGCGGGGGTCCTTCCTACAATGAGCAGTTCTTC
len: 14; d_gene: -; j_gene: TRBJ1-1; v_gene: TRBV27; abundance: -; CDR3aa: CASSFGQGGTEAFF; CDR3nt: TGTGCCAGCAGTTTTGGGCAGGGAGGCACTGAAGCTTTCTTT
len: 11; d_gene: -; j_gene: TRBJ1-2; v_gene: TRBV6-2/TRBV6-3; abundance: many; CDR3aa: CASRSGGGYTF; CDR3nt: TGTGCCAGCAGGTCCGGTGGTGGCTACACCTTC
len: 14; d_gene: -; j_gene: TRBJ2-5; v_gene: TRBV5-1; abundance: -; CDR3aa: CASRSGGSPETQYF; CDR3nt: TGCGCCAGCAGGTCGGGGGGCTCCCCAGAGACCCAGTACTTC
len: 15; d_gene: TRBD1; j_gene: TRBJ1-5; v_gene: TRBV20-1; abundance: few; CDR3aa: CSVQSGDRGRQPQHF; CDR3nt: TGCAGTGTCCAGAGCGGGGACAGGGGAAGACAGCCCCAGCATTTT
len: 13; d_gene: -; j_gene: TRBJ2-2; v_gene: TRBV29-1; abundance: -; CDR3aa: CSVSRANTGELFF; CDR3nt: TGCAGCGTTTCTCGCGCGAACACCGGGGAGCTGTTTTTT
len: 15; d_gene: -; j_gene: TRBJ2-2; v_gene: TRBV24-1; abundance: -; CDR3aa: CATSDPGVITGELFF; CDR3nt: TGTGCCACCAGTGATCCAGGGGTCATCACCGGGGAGCTGTTTTTT
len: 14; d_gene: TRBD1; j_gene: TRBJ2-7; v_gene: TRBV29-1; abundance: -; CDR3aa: CGVRPTGGGYEQYF; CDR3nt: TGCGGCGTACGACCTACAGGGGGCGGGTACGAGCAGTACTTC